The 14 T cell receptor beta chains below were found in one sample sequenced in a study of T cell responses to AZD1222 COVID-19 vaccine. Method: immunoSEQ multiplex PCR; TCRdb's copy keeps in-frame clones and lacks some. The sample holds some 130,000 clones; around 90% are singletons and the top ten take roughly 1.5%. Source: peripheral blood, taken on day 0 of AZD1222 vaccination. The receptors shown here come from an adult in good health.

This clone was picked up one time. V and J are TRBV6-5 and TRBJ1-6; 7 nucleotides match TRBD1. There are 16 residues in the CDR3. The junction had 6 bases not matched to a gene; V was cut back by 2 bases and J by 5 bases. Per germline, CDR1 MNHEY and CDR2 SVGAGI. The DNA for the CDR3 is TGTGCCAGCAGTTACCGCACCGGGACAGATAATTCACCCCTCCACTTT. It is translated as CASSYRTGTDNSPLHF.

The chain employs TRBV4-3 and TRBJ1-2; 7 bases line up with TRBD1. J gave up 6 bases and V 4 bases, and 11 bases lay outside the gene matches. The CDR3 length is 15 residues. Germline assignment: CDR1 LGHNA and CDR2 YSLEER. The CDR3 reads CASSLTLTGYNGYTF. For the CDR3, the DNA is TGCGCCAGCAGCCTAACTTTGACAGGGTATAATGGCTACACCTTC.

The chain links TRBV19 to TRBJ1-6; D is undetermined. Trimming cost V 5 bases and J 0 bases, with 11 bases left between them. This CDR3 is built from 16 residues. Germline V lookup: CDR1 LNHDA, CDR2 SQIVND (reference sequence). CDR3 in DNA: TGTGCCAGTAGTCAGAGGGAATACTCCTATAATTCACCCCTCCACTTT. Protein product: CASSQREYSYNSPLHF. The whole variable domain, remainder taken from reference TRBV19 and TRBJ1-6, is DGGITQSPKYLFRKEGQNVTLSCEQNLNHDAMYWYRQDPGQGLRLIYYSQIVNDFQKGDIAEGYSVSREKKESFPLTVTSAQKNPTAFYLCASSQREYSYNSPLHFGNGTRLTVT.

The CDR3 loop is CASSQEPTGGSGNTIYF. CDR3 sequence (DNA): TGCGCCAGCAGCCAGGAACCGACAGGGGGCTCTGGAAACACCATATATTTT. The V gene is TRBV5-1, the J gene TRBJ1-3; 9 nucleotides line up with TRBD1. Trimming cost V 4 bases and J 0 bases; bases outside gene matches: 8. The germline V gene encodes CDR1 SGHRS and CDR2 YFSETQ. This CDR3 comprises 17 residues.

The V and J genes are TRBV20-1 and TRBJ1-1; tentatively, D is TRBD1 (5 bases). V dropped 3 bases and J dropped 5 bases, with 13 bases sitting between them. The CDR3 totals 13 residues. Germline loops: CDR1 DFQATT, CDR2 SNEGSKA (reference sequence). For the CDR3, the DNA is TGCAGTGCTAGTCAGGGTCGGGTTACTGAAGCTTTCTTT. Translated: CSASQGRVTEAFF.

The chain uses TRBV9 and TRBJ2-7; D is uncertain. The germline V and J ends were trimmed by 0 bases and 2 bases, with 9 bases remaining between them. CDR1 and CDR2 from the germline V gene are SGDLS and YYNGEE. The CDR3 extends over 14 amino acids. CDR3: CASSVDLGTYEQYF. The CDR3 region has the DNA TGTGCCAGCAGCGTAGATCTGGGAACCTACGAGCAGTACTTC. Looking up the rest from reference TRBV9 and TRBJ2-7 gives the full variable domain: DSGVTQTPKHLITATGQRVTLRCSPRSGDLSVYWYQQSLDQGLQFLIQYYNGEERAKGNILERFSAQQFPDLHSELNLSSLELGDSALYFCASSVDLGTYEQYFGPGTRLTVT.

The V call is TRBV7-2, the J call TRBJ2-7, with 8 positions matching TRBD1. Germline trimming cut 5 bases from V and 2 bases from J; bases unmatched to any gene: 8. In germline, CDR1 is SGHTA, CDR2 FQGNSA. This CDR3 spans 15 amino acids. The CDR3 spells CASSQGTGRPYEQYF. The CDR3 nucleotides read TGTGCCAGCAGCCAGGGGACAGGCAGACCCTACGAGCAGTACTTC.

The rearrangement uses TRBV29-1 and TRBJ1-1; a possible D gene is TRBD1 (5 bases). V shed 5 bases and J shed 11 bases, with 21 bases lying between them. The CDR3 spans 13 residues. Germline CDR1 is SQVTM and CDR2 is ANQGSEA. The CDR3 sequence is CSVKDIERLGAFF. The CDR3 DNA reads as TGCAGCGTTAAGGACATTGAGAGGTTGGGCGCTTTCTTT.

CDR3 sequence: CASSTYRGDGYEQYF. CDR3 DNA: TGTGCCAGCAGCACTTACAGGGGCGATGGCTACGAGCAGTACTTC. The chain is built from TRBV21-1 and TRBJ2-7; TRBD1 is the table's D call, not checked against the DNA. TRBV21-1 is flagged as a pseudogene. The CDR3 totals 15 residues.

The rearrangement links TRBV6-2 or TRBV6-3 to TRBJ2-2, with D tentatively TRBD1 or TRBD2 (6 bases each). V was clipped by 4 bases and J by 4 bases, with 13 bases between them. The CDR3 has 15 amino acids. In germline, CDR1 is MNHEY, CDR2 SVGEGT. The CDR3 DNA follows: TGTGCCAGCAGTTGGGACACGGAGGGCACCGGGGAGCTGTTTTTT. Protein product: CASSWDTEGTGELFF.

In DNA, the CDR3 is TGTGCCTGGAGTGTACAGGGAGGTGGTTCACCCCTCCACTTT. This sequence encodes CAWSVQGGGSPLHF. V and J are TRBV30 and TRBJ1-6; maybe TRBD1 (6 bases). Germline V gene sequence: CDR1 GTSNPN, CDR2 SVGIG (reference sequence). V was shortened by 0 bases and J by 9 bases, with 12 bases between the two germline ends. The CDR3 loop spans 14 amino acids.

The rearrangement joins TRBV18 to TRBJ2-7, with 8 bases aligning to TRBD2. The CDR3 is 18 residues long. V dropped 3 bases and J dropped 2; count of bases not matched to a gene: 15. Germline values: CDR1 KGHSH, CDR2 LQKENI. CDR3 nucleotide sequence: TGTGCCAGCTCACCCCTGGAGGGTAGCGGGACCAGCCCCTACGAGCAGTACTTC. Amino acids: CASSPLEGSGTSPYEQYF. Supplemented by reference TRBV18 and TRBJ2-7, the full variable domain reads NAGVMQNPRHLVRRRGQEARLRCSPMKGHSHVYWYRQLPEEGLKFMVYLQKENIIDESGMPKERFSAEFPKEGPSILRIQQVVRGDSAAYFCASSPLEGSGTSPYEQYFGPGTRLTVT.

This chain links TRBV6-5 with TRBJ2-7; 10 bases line up with TRBD1. Germline V gives CDR1 MNHEY, CDR2 SVGAGI. Trimming at V came to 6 bases and at J to 4 bases, leaving 3 bases not matched to a gene. The CDR3 extends over 13 amino acids. The CDR3 here is CASRTGGWYEQYF. The CDR3, as DNA: TGTGCCAGCAGGACAGGGGGCTGGTACGAGCAGTACTTC.

CDR3 in amino acids: CASSKGQTSNQPQHF. The DNA for the CDR3 is TGTGCCAGCAGCAAGGGACAGACCTCCAATCAGCCCCAGCATTTT. The chain uses TRBV6-5 and TRBJ1-5, with 7 bases fitting TRBD1. Trimming at V came to 6 bases and at J to 3 bases, leaving 8 bases not matched to a gene. This CDR3 spans 15 amino acids. Germline CDR1 and CDR2: MNHEY and SVGAGI.